A single TCR beta chain is shown here with its context. No antigen is known for it. Universal primer sites and UMIs were introduced during 5'RACE template-switching synthesis of TCR cDNA. TCRdb reanalysed the 5' RACE reads using MiXCR and keeps one entry per CDR3 protein. The table lists 350,000 to 550,000 distinct CDR3 sequences, roughly 20% of them singletons. CDR3 length equals 16 residues. V was cut by 1 base and J by 10 bases, with 20 bases left in between. From germline, CDR1 is SGHTA and CDR2 FQGNSA. This entry is derived from a study of T cells after yellow fever vaccination. Study findings and constraints: A weaker secondary response peaked on day 5, the primary on day 15.

The rearrangement links TRBV7-2 to TRBJ1-5; D gene ambiguous. This clonotype was sampled from a man between 18 and 35 years old who received the YFV17D yellow fever vaccine. The material was PBMCs, obtained before the yellow fever booster vaccination. CDR3 loop: CASSLVGLGNEEPQHF. For the CDR3, the DNA is TGTGCCAGCAGCTTAGTAGGCTTAGGTAATGAGGAACCCCAGCATTTT. Full variable domain (rest looked up from reference TRBV7-2 and TRBJ1-5): GAGVSQSPSNKVTEKGKDVELRCDPISGHTALYWYRQSLGQGLEFLIYFQGNSAPDKSGLPSDRFSAERTGGSVSTLTIQRTQQEDSAVYLCASSLVGLGNEEPQHFGDGTRLSIL.